The rows below give T cell receptor beta chains drawn from one sample of a study of T cells in Graves' hyperthyroidism and ophthalmopathy. TCRdb analysed the multiplex PCR reads with MiXCR anew, one entry per CDR3 protein. Among just over 550,000 distinct CDR3 sequences listed, 35% to 55% were seen once. Specimen: peripheral blood or thyroid tissue (not recorded which). These receptors came from a woman aged 18-29 years with Graves' hyperthyroidism. The CDR3 runs from the conserved cysteine through the conserved F or W. The D gene is left open where the match is weak. Where a row states a size, it is once, few, many or the class of an expanded clone; other rows omit it.

j_gene,v_gene,abundance,d_gene,CDR3nt,CDR3aa
TRBJ2-7,TRBV7-9,-,TRBD1,TGTGCCAGCAGCTTATGGGACAGAACCTACGAGCAGTACTTC,CASSLWDRTYEQYF
TRBJ2-7,TRBV7-9,-,-,TGTGCCAGCAGCGGCAGGGGTGCAGGGGACGAGCAGTACTTC,CASSGRGAGDEQYF
TRBJ2-7,TRBV13,-,-,TGTGCCAGCAGCCGGACCCGGGGGTCCTACGAGCAGTACTTC,CASSRTRGSYEQYF
TRBJ2-5,TRBV24-1,-,TRBD1,TGTGCCACCAGTGATTCCGGACAGGGGGAGGAGACCCAGTACTTC,CATSDSGQGEETQYF
TRBJ2-7,TRBV2,-,TRBD2,TGTGCTAGAAGGCGACTAGCGGGAGACGAGCAGTACTTC,CARRRLAGDEQYF
TRBJ1-2,TRBV11-1,-,-,TGTGCCAGCAGCTTAGATCGCACAAGGCGATACCATGGCTACACCTTC,CASSLDRTRRYHGYTF
TRBJ2-5,TRBV20-1,-,TRBD1,TGCAGTGCTACAACCGGGACAGGTCAAGAGACCCAGTACTTC,CSATTGTGQETQYF
TRBJ2-5,TRBV13,-,TRBD2,TGTGCCAGCAGTAACCGACTAGCGGGGGCACAAGAGACCCAGTACTTC,CASSNRLAGAQETQYF
TRBJ1-1,TRBV7-9,-,-,TGCGCCAGCAGCTTAGCCAGTGACACTGAAGCTTTCTTT,CASSLASDTEAFF
TRBJ1-4,TRBV7-2,-,-,TGTGCCAGCAGACAAGGAAGGGCCGGTGAAAAACTGTTTTTT,CASRQGRAGEKLFF
TRBJ1-1,TRBV27,-,-,TGTGCCAGCAGACCGACAGGCGAGAACACTGAAGCTTTCTTT,CASRPTGENTEAFF
TRBJ1-3,TRBV2,-,-,TGTGCCAGCCGAGGACGGAAGCCCCCAGGAAACACCATATATTTT,CASRGRKPPGNTIYF
TRBJ2-2,TRBV9,once,-,TGCGCCAGCAGCCAAGATAGTGGCAGGGGAGTAATCACCGGGGAGCTGTTTTTT,CASSQDSGRGVITGELFF
TRBJ2-2,TRBV11-2,-,TRBD2,TGTGCCAGCAGCTTCGGCGGGAGGGCCCAAGACACCGGGGAGCTGTTTTTT,CASSFGGRAQDTGELFF
TRBJ1-2,TRBV24-1,-,-,TGTGCCACCAGTGATTCAGGGACCAGGGGCGGCTACACCTTC,CATSDSGTRGGYTF
TRBJ1-2,TRBV5-1,-,-,TGCGCCAGCAGCCCGTGGGGGGGGCCGCCTTGGGGCTACACCTTC,CASSPWGGPPWGYTF
TRBJ1-2,TRBV25-1,-,TRBD1,TGTGCCAGCAGTATACGGCGGACAGGGATACATGGCTACACCTTC,CASSIRRTGIHGYTF
TRBJ1-4,TRBV12-3/TRBV12-4,-,-,TGTGCCAGCAGAGCTGGAAGTGGAAAACTGTTTTTT,CASRAGSGKLFF
TRBJ1-2,TRBV29-1,-,-,TGCAGCGTTGAAGGGGGAGGTCTCTATGGCTACACCTTC,CSVEGGGLYGYTF
TRBJ2-5,TRBV29-1,-,-,TGCAGCGTTGAGTTGTACGAGTCCGCGGCCCAGTACTTC,CSVELYESAAQYF
TRBJ2-7,TRBV7-9,-,-,TGTGCCAGCAGCCCGGGATTCAGCTCCTACGAGCAGTACTTC,CASSPGFSSYEQYF
TRBJ2-2,TRBV25-1,many,-,TGTGCCAGCAGTGAATACAGGTTGAACACCGGGGAGCTGTTTTTT,CASSEYRLNTGELFF
TRBJ1-2,TRBV10-2,many,-,TGCGCCAGCAGTGAGGACGGACGCTATGGCTACACCTTC,CASSEDGRYGYTF
TRBJ2-7,TRBV6-6,-,-,TGTGCCAGCAGTTACTCCGAAGGGAGGACCTACGAGCAGTACTTC,CASSYSEGRTYEQYF
TRBJ2-2,TRBV29-1,-,TRBD2,TGCAGCGTTGTAGCGGGAGACGGGGAGCTGTTTTTT,CSVVAGDGELFF
TRBJ1-4,TRBV7-6,many,-,TGTGCCAGCAGGCCGGACAGTACTAATGAAAAACTGTTTTTT,CASRPDSTNEKLFF
TRBJ2-5,TRBV6-4,few,-,TGTGCCAGCAGTGAGGGGTCAGGAGAACAAGAGACCCAGTACTTC,CASSEGSGEQETQYF
TRBJ2-7,TRBV10-2,few,TRBD2,TGCGCCAGCAGACCCCGAACTAGCGAGACTACCTACGAGCAGTACTTC,CASRPRTSETTYEQYF
TRBJ1-5,TRBV6-4,-,-,TGTGCCAGCAATGACGCCCCAGGGGAGCCCCAGCATTTT,CASNDAPGEPQHF
TRBJ2-7,TRBV7-9,many,-,TGTGCCAGCAGCCCAAACCCAGGGACCTACGAGCAGTACTTC,CASSPNPGTYEQYF
TRBJ1-5,TRBV20-1,-,-,TGCAGTGCACAGAGGGGGACTGGCAATCAGCCCCAACATTTT,CSAQRGTGNQPQHF
TRBJ2-2,TRBV7-2,-,TRBD2,TGTGCCAGCACGAGACAGGGGGGACTAGCGGGCGCCGGGGAGCTGTTTTTT,CASTRQGGLAGAGELFF
TRBJ1-1,TRBV7-9,few,-,TGTGCCAGCAGCTTAGGGACACTATACACTGAAGCTTTCTTT,CASSLGTLYTEAFF
TRBJ1-6,TRBV20-1,-,TRBD1,TGCAGTGCTAGAGAACAGGGGGACCTTTTTAATCGGTTT,CSAREQGDLFNRF
TRBJ1-4,TRBV7-2,-,TRBD1,TGTGCCAGCAGCTTTTGGACAGGGGTCGCAACTAATGAAAAACTGTTTTTT,CASSFWTGVATNEKLFF
TRBJ2-7,TRBV24-1,many,-,TGTGCCATCGGCTCGGGCCTCGAGCAGTACTTC,CAIGSGLEQYF
TRBJ2-7,TRBV10-3,-,TRBD2,TGTGCCATCAGACCTAGCGGGAGGGCTCAACTCGTCTACGAGCAGTACTTC,CAIRPSGRAQLVYEQYF
TRBJ1-1,TRBV7-9,-,-,TGTGCCAGCAGCCAATGGACTAAAGGGACTGAAGCTTTCTTT,CASSQWTKGTEAFF
TRBJ1-6,TRBV24-1,-,-,TGTGCCACCAGTGATTCGGGACTAGCGGGAAATTCACCCCTCCACTTT,CATSDSGLAGNSPLHF